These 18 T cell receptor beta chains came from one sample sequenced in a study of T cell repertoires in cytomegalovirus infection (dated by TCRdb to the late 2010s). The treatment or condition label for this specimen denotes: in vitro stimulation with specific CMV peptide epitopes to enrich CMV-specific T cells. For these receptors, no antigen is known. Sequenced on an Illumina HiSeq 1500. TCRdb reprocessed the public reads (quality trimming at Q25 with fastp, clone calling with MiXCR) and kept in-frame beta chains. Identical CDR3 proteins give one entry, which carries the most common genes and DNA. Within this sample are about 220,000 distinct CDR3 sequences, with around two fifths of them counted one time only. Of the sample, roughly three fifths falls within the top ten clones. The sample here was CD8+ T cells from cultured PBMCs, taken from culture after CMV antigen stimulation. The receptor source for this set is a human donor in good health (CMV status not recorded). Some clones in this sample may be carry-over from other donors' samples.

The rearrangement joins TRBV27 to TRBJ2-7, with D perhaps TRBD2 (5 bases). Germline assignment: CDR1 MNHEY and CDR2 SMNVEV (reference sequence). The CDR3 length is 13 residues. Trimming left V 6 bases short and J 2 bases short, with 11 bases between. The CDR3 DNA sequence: TGTGCCAGCAGCCGGGGATCCGCCTACGAGCAGTACTTC. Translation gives CASSRGSAYEQYF.

CDR3 nucleotide sequence: TGTGCTAGTGGTTTGGGGGGGACAGGGGGCAGTTCACCCCTCCACTTT. Translation gives CASGLGGTGGSSPLHF. V and J are TRBV12-5 and TRBJ1-6; 12 bases map to TRBD1. Germline CDR1 reads LGHNT; CDR2 reads FRNRAP. Trimming removed 1 base from V and 9 bases from J; junction bases left unmatched: 4. The CDR3 length is 16 residues.

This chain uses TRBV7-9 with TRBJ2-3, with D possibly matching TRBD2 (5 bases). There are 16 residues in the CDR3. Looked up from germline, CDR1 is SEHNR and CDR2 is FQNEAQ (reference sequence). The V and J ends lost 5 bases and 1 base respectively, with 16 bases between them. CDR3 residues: CASSPPTKLGTDTQYF. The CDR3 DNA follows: TGTGCCAGCAGCCCTCCGACTAAGCTCGGCACAGATACGCAGTATTTT.

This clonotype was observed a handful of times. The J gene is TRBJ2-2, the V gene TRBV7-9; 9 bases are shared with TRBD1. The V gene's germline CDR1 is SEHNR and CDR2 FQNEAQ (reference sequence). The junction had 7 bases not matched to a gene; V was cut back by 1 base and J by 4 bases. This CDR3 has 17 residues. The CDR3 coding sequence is TGTGCCAGCAGCTTAGGGCCGGGACAGGGTTCCACCGGGGAGCTGTTTTTT. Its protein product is CASSLGPGQGSTGELFF.

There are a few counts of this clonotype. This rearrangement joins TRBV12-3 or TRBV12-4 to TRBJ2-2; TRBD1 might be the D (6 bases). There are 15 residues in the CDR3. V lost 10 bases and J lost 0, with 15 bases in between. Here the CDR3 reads CATRSDSSNTGELFF. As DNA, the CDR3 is TGTGCCACCCGTTCGGACAGCTCGAACACCGGGGAGCTGTTTTTT.

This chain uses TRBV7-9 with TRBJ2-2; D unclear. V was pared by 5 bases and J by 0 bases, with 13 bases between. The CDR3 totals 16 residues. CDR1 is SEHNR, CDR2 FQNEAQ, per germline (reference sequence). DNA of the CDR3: TGTGCCAGCAGCGCTCCCAAGGGTACGAACACCGGGGAGCTGTTTTTT. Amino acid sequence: CASSAPKGTNTGELFF.

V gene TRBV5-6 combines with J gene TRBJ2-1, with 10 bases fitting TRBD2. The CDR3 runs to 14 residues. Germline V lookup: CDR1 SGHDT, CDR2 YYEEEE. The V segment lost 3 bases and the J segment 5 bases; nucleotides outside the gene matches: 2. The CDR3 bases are TGTGCCAGCAGCTCTAGCGGGAGCAACAATGAGCAGTTCTTC. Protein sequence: CASSSSGSNNEQFF.

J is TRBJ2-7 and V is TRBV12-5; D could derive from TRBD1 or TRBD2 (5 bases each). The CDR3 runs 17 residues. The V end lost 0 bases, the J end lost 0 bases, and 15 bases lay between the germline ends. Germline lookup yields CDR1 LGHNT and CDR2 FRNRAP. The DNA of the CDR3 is TGTGCTAGTGGTTTGGTGATAATGGCAGGGAGCTCCTACGAGCAGTACTTC. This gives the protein CASGLVIMAGSSYEQYF.

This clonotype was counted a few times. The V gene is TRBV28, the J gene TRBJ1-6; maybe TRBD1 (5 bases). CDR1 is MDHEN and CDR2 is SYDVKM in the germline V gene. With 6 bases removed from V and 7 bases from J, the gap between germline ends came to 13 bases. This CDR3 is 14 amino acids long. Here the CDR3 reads CASRDTRANSPLHF. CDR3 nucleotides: TGTGCCAGCAGGGACACGAGGGCGAATTCACCCCTCCACTTT.

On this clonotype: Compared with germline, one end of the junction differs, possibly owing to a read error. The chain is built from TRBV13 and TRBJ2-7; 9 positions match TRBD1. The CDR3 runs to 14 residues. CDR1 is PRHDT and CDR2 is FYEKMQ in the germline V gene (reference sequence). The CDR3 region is CASSAGDRAYERYF. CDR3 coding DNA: TGTGCTAGCAGCGCGGGGGACAGGGCCTACGAGCGGTACTTC.

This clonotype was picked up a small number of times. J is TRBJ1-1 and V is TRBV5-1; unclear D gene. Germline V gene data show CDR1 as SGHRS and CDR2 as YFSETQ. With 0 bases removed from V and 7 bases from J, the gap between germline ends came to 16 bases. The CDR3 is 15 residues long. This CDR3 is CASSLGHSTLSEAFF. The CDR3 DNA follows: TGCGCCAGCAGCTTGGGGCACAGCACTCTAAGTGAAGCTTTCTTT. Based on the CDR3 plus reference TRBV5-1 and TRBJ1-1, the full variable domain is KAGVTQTPRYLIKTRGQQVTLSCSPISGHRSVSWYQQTPGQGLQFLFEYFSETQRNKGNFPGRFSGRQFSNSRSEMNVSTLELGDSALYLCASSLGHSTLSEAFFGQGTRLTVV.

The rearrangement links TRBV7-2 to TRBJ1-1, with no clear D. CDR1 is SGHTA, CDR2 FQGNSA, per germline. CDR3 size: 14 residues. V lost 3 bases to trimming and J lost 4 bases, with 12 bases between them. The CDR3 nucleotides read TGTGCCAGCAGCTTGAGCGGGAGTGGCACTGAAGCTTTCTTT. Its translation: CASSLSGSGTEAFF. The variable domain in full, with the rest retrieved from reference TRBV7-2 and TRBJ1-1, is GAGVSQSPSNKVTEKGKDVELRCDPISGHTALYWYRQSLGQGLEFLIYFQGNSAPDKSGLPSDRFSAERTGGSVSTLTIQRTQQEDSAVYLCASSLSGSGTEAFFGQGTRLTVV.

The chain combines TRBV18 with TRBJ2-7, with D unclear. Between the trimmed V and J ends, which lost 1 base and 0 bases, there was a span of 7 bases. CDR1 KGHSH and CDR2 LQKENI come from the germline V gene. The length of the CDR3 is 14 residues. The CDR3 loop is CASSPRNGSYEQYF. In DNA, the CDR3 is TGTGCCAGCTCACCACGAAACGGCTCCTACGAGCAGTACTTC. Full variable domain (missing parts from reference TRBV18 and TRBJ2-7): NAGVMQNPRHLVRRRGQEARLRCSPMKGHSHVYWYRQLPEEGLKFMVYLQKENIIDESGMPKERFSAEFPKEGPSILRIQQVVRGDSAAYFCASSPRNGSYEQYFGPGTRLTVT.

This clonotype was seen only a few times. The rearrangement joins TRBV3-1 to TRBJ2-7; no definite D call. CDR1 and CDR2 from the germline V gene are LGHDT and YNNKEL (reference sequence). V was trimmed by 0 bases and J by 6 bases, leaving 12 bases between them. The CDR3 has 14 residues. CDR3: CASSQDLGNSEQYF. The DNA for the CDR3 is TGTGCCAGCAGCCAAGACCTTGGGAACAGCGAGCAGTACTTC.

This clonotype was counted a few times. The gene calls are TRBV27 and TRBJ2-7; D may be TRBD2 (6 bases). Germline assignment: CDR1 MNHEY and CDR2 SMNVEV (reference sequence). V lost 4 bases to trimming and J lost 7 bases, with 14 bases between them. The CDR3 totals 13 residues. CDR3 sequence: CASSSAGLLEQYF. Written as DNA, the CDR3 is TGTGCCAGCAGTTCCGCGGGACTTTTAGAGCAGTACTTC.

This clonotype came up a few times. The CDR3 loop reads CASSEEGMASYNSPLHF. CDR3 sequence (DNA): TGTGCCAGCAGTGAAGAAGGGATGGCCTCCTATAATTCACCCCTCCACTTT. The chain joins TRBV6-1 to TRBJ1-6; D unresolved. Germline CDR1 reads MNHNS; CDR2 reads SASEGT. V was trimmed by 1 base and J by 0 bases, leaving 10 bases between them. This CDR3 is built from 17 residues.

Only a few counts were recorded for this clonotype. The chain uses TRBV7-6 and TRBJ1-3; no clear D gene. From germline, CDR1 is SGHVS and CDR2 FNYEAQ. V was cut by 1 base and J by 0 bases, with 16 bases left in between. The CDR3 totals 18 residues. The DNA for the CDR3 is TGTGCCAGCAGCTTAGTGTATAAGGACGTAGGCTCTGGAAACACCATATATTTT. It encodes CASSLVYKDVGSGNTIYF.

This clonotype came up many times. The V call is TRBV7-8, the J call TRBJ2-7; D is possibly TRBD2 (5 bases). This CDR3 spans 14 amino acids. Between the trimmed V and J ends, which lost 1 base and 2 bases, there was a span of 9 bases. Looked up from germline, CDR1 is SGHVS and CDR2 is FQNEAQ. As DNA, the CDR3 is TGTGCCAGCAGCTTAGGCGGGCTCACCTACGAGCAGTACTTC. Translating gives CASSLGGLTYEQYF.